The 7 T cell receptor beta chains below come from one sample, sequenced in a study of blood T cell repertoires in COVID-19. Sequenced by immunoSEQ multiplex PCR; TCRdb stores in-frame clones only, minus some. This sample carries about 200,000 clones, 82% of them seen once, and the ten largest clones take approximately 12%. Sequencing was performed on PBMCs or T cells enriched from blood (not recorded which). These receptors were obtained from a man aged 40-50 years who had recovered from COVID-19.

The chain is built from TRBV7-9 and TRBJ1-1; D call uncertain. In germline, CDR1 is SEHNR, CDR2 FQNEAQ (reference sequence). The CDR3 contains 15 residues. V was clipped by 1 base and J by 5 bases, with 14 bases between them. In nucleotides, the CDR3 is TGTGCCAGCAGCTTAGTCCGGAGAGCTCTAACTGAAGCTTTCTTT. This encodes CASSLVRRALTEAFF.

The V call is TRBV7-6, the J call TRBJ1-2, with a tentative D call TRBD1 (6 bases). The CDR3 spans 15 residues. Germline lookup yields CDR1 SGHVS and CDR2 FNYEAQ. V lost 5 bases and J lost 2, with 15 bases in between. CDR3 sequence (DNA): TGTGCCAGCAGCCCTAGGGCAGGGGAAAACTATGGCTACACCTTC. Translated: CASSPRAGENYGYTF. The full variable domain, rest sourced from reference TRBV7-6 and TRBJ1-2, is GAGVSQSPRYKVTKRGQDVALRCDPISGHVSLYWYRQALGQGPEFLTYFNYEAQQDKSGLPNDRFSAERPEGSISTLTIQRTEQRDSAMYRCASSPRAGENYGYTFGSGTRLTVV.

The J gene is TRBJ1-1, the V gene TRBV10-3; D may be TRBD1 (5 bases). Trimming stripped 8 bases from V and 1 base from J, with 20 bases between. The CDR3 sequence is 16 residues long. CDR1 ENHRY and CDR2 SYGVKD come from the germline V gene. The CDR3 loop reads CAIGGGRWGGNTEAFF. CDR3 nucleotides: TGTGCCATCGGGGGAGGCCGCTGGGGCGGGAACACTGAAGCTTTCTTT.

This clone was seen a few times. V usage is TRBV29-1 and J usage is TRBJ1-2, with 7 bases aligning to TRBD1. Germline CDR1 reads SQVTM; CDR2 reads ANQGSEA. This CDR3 has 12 residues. J lost 5 bases, V lost 2 bases, and 2 bases had no gene match. This CDR3 reads CSVENRGYGYTF. The CDR3 nucleotides are TGCAGCGTTGAAAACAGGGGATATGGCTACACCTTC. Full variable domain (missing parts from reference TRBV29-1 and TRBJ1-2): SAVISQKPSRDICQRGTSLTIQCQVDSQVTMMFWYRQQPGQSLTLIATANQGSEATYESGFVIDKFPISRPNLTFSTLTVSNMSPEDSSIYLCSVENRGYGYTFGSGTRLTVV.

The chain has TRBV5-1 and TRBJ1-3, with 9 bases matching TRBD1. Looked up from germline, CDR1 is SGHRS and CDR2 is YFSETQ. The CDR3 length is 17 residues. V dropped 0 bases and J dropped 0; count of bases not matched to a gene: 4. CDR3 sequence: CASSLGTGDLSGNTIYF. The CDR3 DNA sequence: TGCGCCAGCAGCTTGGGGACAGGGGACCTCTCTGGAAACACCATATATTTT.

This chain connects TRBV6-1 to TRBJ2-3, with D possibly TRBD2 on 5 matching bases. Per germline, CDR1 MNHNS and CDR2 SASEGT. Trimming removed 2 bases at V and 1 base at J, with 10 bases between. The CDR3 has 15 residues. DNA of the CDR3: TGTGCCAGCAGTGAATGGAGTAGCGGCACAGATACGCAGTATTTT. Its protein is CASSEWSSGTDTQYF.

The V gene is TRBV28, the J gene TRBJ1-4; D not resolved. With 5 bases removed from V and 10 bases from J, the gap between germline ends came to 20 bases. Germline loops: CDR1 MDHEN, CDR2 SYDVKM. CDR3 length equals 15 residues. CDR3: CASSLFEKGGRKLFF. The DNA for the CDR3 is TGTGCCAGCAGTCTTTTCGAGAAGGGAGGTCGAAAACTGTTTTTT. Together with reference TRBV28 and TRBJ1-4, the CDR3 gives the full variable domain: DVKVTQSSRYLVKRTGEKVFLECVQDMDHENMFWYRQDPGLGLRLIYFSYDVKMKEKGDIPEGYSVSREKKERFSLILESASTNQTSMYLCASSLFEKGGRKLFFGSGTQLSVL.